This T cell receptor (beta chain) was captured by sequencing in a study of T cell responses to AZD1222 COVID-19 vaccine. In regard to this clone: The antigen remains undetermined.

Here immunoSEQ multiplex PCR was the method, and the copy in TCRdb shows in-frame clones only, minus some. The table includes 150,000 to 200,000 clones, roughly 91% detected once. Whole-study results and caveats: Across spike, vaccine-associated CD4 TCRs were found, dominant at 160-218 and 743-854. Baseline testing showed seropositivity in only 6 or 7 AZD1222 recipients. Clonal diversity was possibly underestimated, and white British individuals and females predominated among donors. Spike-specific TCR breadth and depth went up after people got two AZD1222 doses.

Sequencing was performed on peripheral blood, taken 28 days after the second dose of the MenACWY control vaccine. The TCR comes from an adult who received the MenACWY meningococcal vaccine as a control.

The CDR3 sequence: CASSLAEDGTNYGYTF. DNA for the CDR3: TGTGCCAGCAGCTTAGCGGAAGACGGGACAAACTATGGCTACACCTTC. The chain combines TRBV7-2 with TRBJ1-2; D is possibly TRBD1 (6 bases). There are 16 residues in the CDR3. Trimming cost V 0 bases and J 2 bases, with 13 bases left between them. The germline gives CDR1 SGHTA, CDR2 FQGNSA.